The clone carrying this T cell receptor beta chain was seen ten or more times. One entry per CDR3 protein results from TCRdb running MiXCR on the 5' RACE reads. This sample has around 50,000 distinct CDR3 sequences, with about 23% found just once. The data were taken from a study of neurological immune-mediated disorders. CDR3 length: 16 residues. Germline loops: CDR1 SGHNT, CDR2 YYREEE (reference sequence). V lost 3 bases and J lost 10; bases outside the gene matches: 16. Volunteers at a blood bank in Maryland, USA, were the healthy controls. Sequenced sample: PBMCs. This TCR was recovered from a woman between 65 and 79 years old in good health. V and J are TRBV5-4 and TRBJ2-1; 7 bases match TRBD1. CDR3: CASSSRDSLLEGEQFF. Here the CDR3 DNA reads TGTGCCAGCAGCTCCCGGGACAGTCTACTCGAGGGGGAGCAGTTCTTC.